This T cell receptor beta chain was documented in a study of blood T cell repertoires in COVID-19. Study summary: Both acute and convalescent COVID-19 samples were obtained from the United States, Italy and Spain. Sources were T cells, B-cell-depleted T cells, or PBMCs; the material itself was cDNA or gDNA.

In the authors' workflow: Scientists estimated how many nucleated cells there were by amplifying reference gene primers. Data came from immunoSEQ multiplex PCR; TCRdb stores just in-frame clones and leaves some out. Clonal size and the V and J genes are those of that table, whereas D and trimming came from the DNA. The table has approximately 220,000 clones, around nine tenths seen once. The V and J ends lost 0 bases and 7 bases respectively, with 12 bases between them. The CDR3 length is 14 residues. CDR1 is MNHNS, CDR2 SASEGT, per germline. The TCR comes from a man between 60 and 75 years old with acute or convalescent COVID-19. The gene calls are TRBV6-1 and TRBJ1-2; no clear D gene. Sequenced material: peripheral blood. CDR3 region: CASSEAEAVSGYTF. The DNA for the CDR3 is TGTGCCAGCAGTGAAGCAGAGGCCGTGTCTGGCTACACCTTC.